This T cell receptor beta chain was captured by sequencing in a study of tumor-infiltrating lymphocytes in primary liver carcinoma (dated by TCRdb to about 2017). As for the study more broadly: Surgical resection was performed in China between 2015 and 2016 on about 5 patients with histopathologically diagnosed primary liver carcinoma. Hepatocellular carcinoma (four) or combined HCC and intrahepatic cholangiocarcinoma (one) was present in the five patients, who were three men and two women aged 30 to 69 years. The five patients had tumors of stage T1-T3 N0M0, with maximum diameters ranging from roughly 4.2 to 11 cm. Each sample produced roughly 3.5 to 7.13 million productive TCRbeta reads, and read depth showed no significant difference between tissue types. The study combined TCRbeta repertoire sequencing, expression microarrays and whole-exome sequencing across five regions of each liver tumor, with adjacent normal tissue and blood. A total of 35 or so specimens from 5 patients went through TCRbeta repertoire sequencing, namely 25 tumor regions, 5 adjacent noncancerous liver tissues and 5 peripheral blood samples. Repertoires from technical replicates were highly reproducible, with mean shared-clone rates about 0.88 and correlation coefficients above 0.95. The research as a whole found: Because the samples were bulk and unsorted, CD4+ and CD8+ T cell repertoires could not be compared. Because only the TCR beta chain was sequenced and unpaired alpha chains were not captured, true repertoire diversity is likely underestimated. Consistent with antigen-driven expansion, pairs of tumor regions showed higher repertoire overlap (mean around 36%) than either tumor-adjacent pairs (approximately 17%) or tumor-blood pairs (roughly 14%). With just four to six patients in the study, the authors point out that the findings should be validated in a larger study. Compared with blood, tumors had a significantly larger share of the repertoire taken up by the top 250 clones (p = 0.039).

TRIzol reagent was used to extract blood RNA from unsorted whole blood, while the DNeasy Blood & Tissue kit provided the germline DNA. At the time of sampling, the patients had chronic HBV infection and had not received any treatment. Before surgery, about 4 milliliters of peripheral blood were collected into K2EDTA tubes. Starting from 450 to 500 ng total RNA, TCRbeta-specific cDNA was produced by reverse transcription with a constant-region primer and ProtoScript II reverse transcriptase. Construction of the TCRbeta libraries relied on three nested rounds of multiplex PCR, following a slightly modified ARM-PCR procedure. Each of the first two PCR rounds ran for roughly 11 cycles and used multiplex TRBV1-TRBV30 forward primers together with a Cbeta reverse primer. Sample barcodes and Illumina adapters were attached in a final 25-cycle PCR using Deep VentR polymerase. Before sequencing, amplicons of 200-500 bp were purified from gel using a QIAquick gel extraction kit. TCRbeta amplicons were sequenced on an Illumina HiSeq 2500 with 250-bp paired-end reads. As for the original processing: Reads were quality-trimmed with Trimmomatic v0.33, and paired reads were merged with FLASH v1.2.11 to recover full CDR3 sequences. V, D and J germline segments were assigned to the rearranged TCRbeta sequences using MiGEC v1.2.1b. Clonotype statistics and Shannon-Wiener diversity indices were computed with VDJtools v1.0.0. To reduce sampling bias, subsequent analyses other than the diversity analysis used only the 250 most abundant clonotypes in each sample. The public reads were reprocessed in TCRdb via fastp at Q25 and MiXCR, keeping in-frame beta chains. Records with the same CDR3 protein are collapsed into one entry carrying the most frequent genes and DNA. TCRdb's processing, not the authors', yielded these V and J calls. The sample table contains approximately 300,000 distinct CDR3 sequences; only one count was recorded for 65% of them. The leading ten clones occupy approximately 9% of the sample.

From the cysteine through the phenylalanine, the CDR3 covers 13 amino acids. Only the CDR3 region is kept as DNA, spanning 39 bases read in frame from base 1. The germline V gene specifies SGHAT as CDR1 and FQNNGV as CDR2. The junction shows trimming of 3 bases on V and 4 bases on J, plus 7 bases between the germline ends. This clonotype came up many times. Its specific antigen is unknown. No much larger clone is present one base from it, and per-base qualities are unavailable. Material: peripheral blood. The V and J segments used are TRBV11-2 and TRBJ1-3; no D gene can be assigned with confidence. This clonotype was sampled from a middle-aged man with primary liver carcinoma and hepatitis B virus infection. In nucleotides, the sequence is TGTGCCAGCAGCTTTCTCCCGGGAAACACCATATATTTT. Its translation is CASSFLPGNTIYF. The CDR3, completed at both ends by the reference TRBV11-2 and TRBJ1-3 genes, gives the full variable domain EAGVAQSPRYKIIEKRQSVAFWCNPISGHATLYWYQQILGQGPKLLIQFQNNGVVDDSQLPKDRFSAERLKGVDSTLKIQPAKLEDSAVYLCASSFLPGNTIYFGEGSWLTVV.